This T cell receptor (beta chain) was identified in a study of T cell responses to AZD1222 COVID-19 vaccine. Study results and caveats: Only five or six AZD1222 recipients were seropositive at baseline. Mapped onto spike, vaccine-associated CD4 TCRs spanned it and were dominant at 160-218 and 743-854.

For this clone: Its antigen is still unknown.

Germline V gene sequence: CDR1 SGHTA, CDR2 FQGTGA. The CDR3 loop spans 13 amino acids. V was pared by 0 bases and J by 6 bases, with 9 bases between. Profiled with immunoSEQ multiplex PCR; TCRdb holds only in-frame clones, not every one. In the table there are roughly 200,000 clones, just over 90% of which are singletons. The source is an adult who received the MenACWY meningococcal vaccine as a control. This chain uses TRBV7-3 with TRBJ2-7, with a possible D match to TRBD2 (5 bases). The sample was peripheral blood, taken 28 days after the second dose of the MenACWY control vaccine. The CDR3 loop reads CASSLTFAGEQYF. CDR3 nucleotides: TGTGCCAGCAGCTTAACGTTCGCGGGCGAGCAGTACTTC.